This TCR beta chain originates from a study of blood T cell repertoires in COVID-19. Overall study context: Both acute and convalescent COVID-19 samples were obtained from the United States, Italy and Spain. PBMCs, B-cell-depleted T cells, or T cells were the source of the cDNA or gDNA that made up the material.

How the authors handled the data: Reference gene primer amplification yielded estimated nucleated cell counts. The protocol was immunoSEQ multiplex PCR, while the TCRdb copy is restricted to in-frame clones and leaves out a portion. V and J calls and clone size are given by that table; D and trimming were obtained from the DNA. The repertoire holds about 250,000 clones, roughly 77% seen once, with about 3.5% in the top ten. The CDR3 extends over 17 amino acids. The V end was cut by 0 bases, the J end by 0 bases, with 15 bases between. Looked up from germline, CDR1 is SGHKS and CDR2 is YYEKEE (reference sequence).

The source is an elderly woman with acute or convalescent COVID-19. Sequencing was carried out using peripheral blood. V usage is TRBV5-5 and J usage is TRBJ1-1; D remains ambiguous. CDR3 sequence (DNA): TGTGCCAGCAGCTTGGATGGACCGGGAGCCTTGAACACTGAAGCTTTCTTT. Its protein is CASSLDGPGALNTEAFF.